Listed below are T cell receptor beta chains from one sample, sequenced in a study of breast tumors, draining lymph nodes, adjacent tissues. In TCRdb, the multiplex PCR reads were re-called with MiXCR into one record per CDR3 protein. The sample yields roughly 110,000 distinct CDR3 sequences, 30% seen once. Source material: axillary lymph node tissue. Receptors originate from a female donor with breast cancer. Some clones in this sample may be carry-over from other donors' samples. Both conserved end residues are part of each CDR3. Each record gives: clone size, V gene, J gene, CDR3 protein. Some rows have no size entry. The others give once, few or many, or a class for an expanded clone.

-,TRBV6-6,TRBJ1-6,CASSYGDSTNSPLHF
-,TRBV7-9,TRBJ1-1,CASSETGEVNTEAFF
many,TRBV29-1,TRBJ2-1,CSVEYGSGSNEQFF
many,TRBV9,TRBJ2-7,CASSATGTANYEQYF
-,TRBV4-3,TRBJ1-1,CASSQDRQGAYTEAFF
few,TRBV27,TRBJ2-2,CASSFTSWPANTGELFF
many,TRBV4-3,TRBJ1-2,CASSQDRGSYGYTF
many,TRBV20-1,TRBJ2-1,CSARLSGGVLNEQFF
once,TRBV10-3,TRBJ1-4,CAISDGDRDRYNEKLFF
many,TRBV19,TRBJ2-1,CASSIFSADMNEQFF
-,TRBV7-9,TRBJ2-1,CASSLSATSRMGTSGSGTSREQFF
many,TRBV10-1,TRBJ1-6,CASSEKGTPGNSPLHF
many,TRBV9,TRBJ2-3,CASSLKVSTDTQYF
-,TRBV11-2,TRBJ2-5,CASSFYICSAKGYQETQYF
many,TRBV7-9,TRBJ2-3,CASSLEPTSGTDTQYF
-,TRBV6-1,TRBJ1-2,CASSETSATGAGYTF
many,TRBV19,TRBJ2-3,CASSTQWDTQYF
-,TRBV6-5,TRBJ1-5,CASSPHRGLGNQPQHF
-,TRBV7-3,TRBJ2-2,CASSLSGLVTGELFF
-,TRBV7-6,TRBJ1-2,CASSTQQGTNYGYTF
many,TRBV7-3,TRBJ2-2,CASSPSGGHTGELFF
-,TRBV5-4,TRBJ2-4,CASSQTGSGPLNIQYF
-,TRBV15,TRBJ2-2,CATSRDRANSGELFF
many,TRBV7-9,TRBJ1-4,CASSLDLYNEKLFF
many,TRBV19,TRBJ2-2,CASSGRGTSGSANTGELFF
many,TRBV5-6,TRBJ1-2,CASSLTGPDYGYTF
many,TRBV20-1,TRBJ2-2,CSAPALSGELFF
-,TRBV29-1,TRBJ1-4,CSVTGTGIYEKLFF
many,TRBV30,TRBJ1-5,CAWSTGFDQPQHF
-,TRBV20-1,TRBJ1-2,CSASSNSFLNYGYTF
many,TRBV2,TRBJ2-1,CASSEKEASYNEQFF
many,TRBV11-2,TRBJ2-7,CASSHSGGTAYEQYF
few,TRBV7-8,TRBJ2-7,CASSLRQSYEQYF
-,TRBV7-3,TRBJ1-2,CASSETGWWGYTF
many,TRBV11-2,TRBJ2-7,CASSSLDRAYEQYF
once,TRBV4-3,TRBJ2-2,CASSQKTGRGNTGELFF
many,TRBV12-3/TRBV12-4,TRBJ2-2,CASSFRQGANTGELFF
many,TRBV9,TRBJ2-5,CASSVDRVPGETQYF
many,TRBV6-5,TRBJ2-7,CASSHSSGSGSEQYF
many,TRBV4-3,TRBJ1-2,CASSQPGYGYTF
many,TRBV15,TRBJ1-6,CATSRDPGDRGLNSPLHF
many,TRBV7-6,TRBJ2-2,CASSLGSGAVTYPANTGELFF
many,TRBV29-1,TRBJ2-3,CSQKQGAFDTDTQYF
-,TRBV4-2,TRBJ1-1,CASSHAGTGRNTEAFF
many,TRBV9,TRBJ2-3,CASSLGMPLTYTDTQYF
many,TRBV6-5,TRBJ1-5,CASTPTGNNQPQHF
many,TRBV6-5,TRBJ1-5,CASRGTGQPQHF
many,TRBV7-9,TRBJ2-1,CASAPGSNSYNEQFF
many,TRBV6-1,TRBJ2-1,CASTSYNEQFF
-,TRBV7-2,TRBJ1-3,CASSLGDRGFGNTIYF
-,TRBV20-1,TRBJ1-2,CSAYNGDRGPIDYTF
many,TRBV6-5,TRBJ1-5,CASSPARDRGNQPQHF
many,TRBV20-1,TRBJ2-1,CSARLSGRIYNEQFF
many,TRBV11-2,TRBJ2-7,CASSSFTTYEQYF